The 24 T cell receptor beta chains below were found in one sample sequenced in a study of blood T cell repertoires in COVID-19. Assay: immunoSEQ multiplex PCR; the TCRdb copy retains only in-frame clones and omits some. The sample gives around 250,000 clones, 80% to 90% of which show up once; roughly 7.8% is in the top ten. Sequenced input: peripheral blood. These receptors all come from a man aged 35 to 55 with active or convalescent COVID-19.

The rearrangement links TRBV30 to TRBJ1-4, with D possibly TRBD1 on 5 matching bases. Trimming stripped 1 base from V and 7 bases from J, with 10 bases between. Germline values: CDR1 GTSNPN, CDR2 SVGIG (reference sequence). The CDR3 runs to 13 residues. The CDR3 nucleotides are TGTGCCTGGAGTGAGGGGTCCGGTGAAAAACTGTTTTTT. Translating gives CAWSEGSGEKLFF.

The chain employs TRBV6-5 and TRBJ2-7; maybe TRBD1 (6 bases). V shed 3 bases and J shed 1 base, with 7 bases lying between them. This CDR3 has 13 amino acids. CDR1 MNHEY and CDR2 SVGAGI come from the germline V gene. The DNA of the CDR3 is TGTGCCAGCAGTTATGACAGGTCCTACGAGCAGTACTTC. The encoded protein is CASSYDRSYEQYF.

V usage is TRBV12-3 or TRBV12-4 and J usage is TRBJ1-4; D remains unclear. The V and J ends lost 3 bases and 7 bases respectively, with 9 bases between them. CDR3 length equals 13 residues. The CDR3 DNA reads TGTGCCAGCAGTTTCCAATCGGGTGAAAAACTGTTTTTT. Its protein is CASSFQSGEKLFF.

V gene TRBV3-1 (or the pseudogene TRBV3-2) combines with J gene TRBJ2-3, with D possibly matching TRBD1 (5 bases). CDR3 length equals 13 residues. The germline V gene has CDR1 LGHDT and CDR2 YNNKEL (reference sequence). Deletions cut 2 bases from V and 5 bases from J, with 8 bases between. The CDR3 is CASSQQGLDTQYF. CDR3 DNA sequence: TGTGCCAGCAGCCAACAGGGTTTAGATACGCAGTATTTT.

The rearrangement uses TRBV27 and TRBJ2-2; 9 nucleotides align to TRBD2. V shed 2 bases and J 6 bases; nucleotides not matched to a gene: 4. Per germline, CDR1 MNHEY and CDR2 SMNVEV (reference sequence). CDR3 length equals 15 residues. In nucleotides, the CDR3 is TGTGCCAGCAGTTTACGACTAGCGGAGCCCGGGGAGCTGTTTTTT. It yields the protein CASSLRLAEPGELFF.

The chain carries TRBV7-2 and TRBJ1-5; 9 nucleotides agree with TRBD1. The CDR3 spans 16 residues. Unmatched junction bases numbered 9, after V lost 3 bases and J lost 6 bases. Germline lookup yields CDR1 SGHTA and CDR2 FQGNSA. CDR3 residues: CASSFLGTGIGQPQHF. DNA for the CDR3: TGTGCCAGCAGCTTCCTTGGGACAGGGATAGGTCAGCCCCAGCATTTT.

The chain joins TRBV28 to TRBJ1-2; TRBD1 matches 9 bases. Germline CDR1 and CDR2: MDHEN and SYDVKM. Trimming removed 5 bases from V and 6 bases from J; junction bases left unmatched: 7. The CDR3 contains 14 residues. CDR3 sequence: CASSTLGTGNGYTF. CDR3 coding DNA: TGTGCCAGCAGTACCCTCGGGACAGGGAATGGCTACACCTTC.

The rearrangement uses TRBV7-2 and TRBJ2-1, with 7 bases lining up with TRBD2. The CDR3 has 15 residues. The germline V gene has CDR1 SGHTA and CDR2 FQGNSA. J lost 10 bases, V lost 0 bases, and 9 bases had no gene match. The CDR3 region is CASSLAPSGWREQFF. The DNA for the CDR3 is TGTGCCAGCAGCTTAGCACCTAGCGGTTGGAGAGAGCAGTTCTTC.

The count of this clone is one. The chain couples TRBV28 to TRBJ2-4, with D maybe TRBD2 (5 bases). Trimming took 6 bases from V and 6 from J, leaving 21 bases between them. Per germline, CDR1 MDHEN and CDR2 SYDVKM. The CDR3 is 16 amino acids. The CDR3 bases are TGTGCCAGCAGCCCCTCCGGTCTAGGGAGCAGAAACATTCAGTACTTC. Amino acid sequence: CASSPSGLGSRNIQYF.

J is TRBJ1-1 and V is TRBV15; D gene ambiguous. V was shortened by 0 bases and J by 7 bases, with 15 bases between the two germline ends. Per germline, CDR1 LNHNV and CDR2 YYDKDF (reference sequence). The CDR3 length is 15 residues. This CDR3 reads CATSREAGNIGEAFF. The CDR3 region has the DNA TGTGCCACCAGCAGAGAAGCGGGAAATATTGGTGAAGCTTTCTTT.

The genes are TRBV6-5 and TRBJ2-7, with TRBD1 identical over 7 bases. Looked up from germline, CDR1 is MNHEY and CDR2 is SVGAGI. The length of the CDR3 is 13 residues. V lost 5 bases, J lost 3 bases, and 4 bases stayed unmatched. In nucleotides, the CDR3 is TGTGCCAGCAGTCAAAGGGACAGCTACGAGCAGTACTTC. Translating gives CASSQRDSYEQYF.

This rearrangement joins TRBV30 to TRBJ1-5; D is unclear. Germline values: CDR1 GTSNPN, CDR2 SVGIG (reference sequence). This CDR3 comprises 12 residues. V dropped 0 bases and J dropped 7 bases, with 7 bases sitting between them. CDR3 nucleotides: TGTGCCTGGAGTGTAGCGAGACAGCCCCAGCATTTT. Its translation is CAWSVARQPQHF.

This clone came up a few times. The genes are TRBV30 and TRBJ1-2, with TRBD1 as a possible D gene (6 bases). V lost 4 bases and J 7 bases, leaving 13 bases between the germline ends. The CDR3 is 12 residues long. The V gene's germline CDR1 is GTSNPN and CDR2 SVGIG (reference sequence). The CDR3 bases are TGTGCCTGGACCCGCAGGGGTTTTGGCTACACCTTC. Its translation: CAWTRRGFGYTF.

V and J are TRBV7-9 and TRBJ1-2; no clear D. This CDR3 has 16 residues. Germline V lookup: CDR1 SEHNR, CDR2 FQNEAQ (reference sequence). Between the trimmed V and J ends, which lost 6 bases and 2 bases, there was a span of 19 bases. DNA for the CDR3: TGTGCCAGCAGTCTAACTAAATTTACATCGAACTATGGCTACACCTTC. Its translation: CASSLTKFTSNYGYTF. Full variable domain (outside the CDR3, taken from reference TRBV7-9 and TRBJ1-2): DTGVSQNPRHKITKRGQNVTFRCDPISEHNRLYWYRQTLGQGPEFLTYFQNEAQLEKSRLLSDRFSAERPKGSFSTLEIQRTEQGDSAMYLCASSLTKFTSNYGYTFGSGTRLTVV.

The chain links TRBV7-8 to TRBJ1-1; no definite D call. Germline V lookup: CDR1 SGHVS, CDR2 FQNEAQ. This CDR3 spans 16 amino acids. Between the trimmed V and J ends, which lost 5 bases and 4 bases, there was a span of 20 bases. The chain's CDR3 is CASSLRLLRSRTEAFF. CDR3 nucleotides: TGTGCCAGCAGCCTGAGGCTCCTTCGCTCCCGCACTGAAGCTTTCTTT.

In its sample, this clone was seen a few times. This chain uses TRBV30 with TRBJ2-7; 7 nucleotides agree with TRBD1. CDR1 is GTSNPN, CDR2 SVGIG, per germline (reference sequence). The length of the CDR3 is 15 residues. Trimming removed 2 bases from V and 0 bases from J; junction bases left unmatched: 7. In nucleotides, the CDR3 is TGTGCCTGGAGTCAGGGGGACCCGGGCTCCTACGAGCAGTACTTC. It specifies CAWSQGDPGSYEQYF.

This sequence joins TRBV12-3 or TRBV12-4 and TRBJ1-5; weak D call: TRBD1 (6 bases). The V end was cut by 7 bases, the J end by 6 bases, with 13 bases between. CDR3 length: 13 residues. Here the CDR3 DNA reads TGTGCCAGCACTCGGGGGGCGGGTCAGCCCCAGCATTTT. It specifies CASTRGAGQPQHF.

The CDR3, as DNA: TGCAGCGTCTCCGCGACAGGCCGGGCGGATACTGAAGCTTTCTTT. Its translation is CSVSATGRADTEAFF. This chain connects TRBV29-1 to TRBJ1-1; tentatively, D is TRBD1 (6 bases). With 6 bases removed from V and 5 bases from J, the gap between germline ends came to 22 bases. The V gene's germline CDR1 is SQVTM and CDR2 ANQGSEA. This CDR3 has 15 amino acids.

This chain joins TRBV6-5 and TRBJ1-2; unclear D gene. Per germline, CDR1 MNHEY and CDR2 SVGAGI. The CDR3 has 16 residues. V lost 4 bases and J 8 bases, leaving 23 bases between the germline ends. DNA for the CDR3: TGTGCCAGCAGTTCCGAGGTTACGGTCGCGATGAGCGGCTACACCTTC. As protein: CASSSEVTVAMSGYTF.

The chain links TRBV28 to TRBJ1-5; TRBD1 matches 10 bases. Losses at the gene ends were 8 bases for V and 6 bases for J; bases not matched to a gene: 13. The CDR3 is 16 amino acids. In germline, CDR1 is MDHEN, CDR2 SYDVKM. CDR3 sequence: CASSPRGQGSGQPQHF. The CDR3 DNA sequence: TGTGCCAGCTCCCCCCGGGGACAGGGGAGTGGTCAGCCCCAGCATTTT.

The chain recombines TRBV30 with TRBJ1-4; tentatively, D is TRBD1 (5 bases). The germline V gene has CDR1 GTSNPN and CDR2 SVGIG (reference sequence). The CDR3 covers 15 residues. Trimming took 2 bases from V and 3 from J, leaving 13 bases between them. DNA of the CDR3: TGTGCCTGGAGTCGGCAGGGTCAGGCTAATGAAAAACTGTTTTTT. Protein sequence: CAWSRQGQANEKLFF.

The CDR3 region has the DNA TGTGCCACCAGTGGTCTTCACTCTTACGAGCAGTACTTC. Translated, it gives CATSGLHSYEQYF. This chain links TRBV24-1 with TRBJ2-7; D is uncertain. This CDR3 is 13 amino acids long. Trimming left V 5 bases short and J 4 bases short, with 11 bases between. Per germline, CDR1 KGHDR and CDR2 SFDVKD.

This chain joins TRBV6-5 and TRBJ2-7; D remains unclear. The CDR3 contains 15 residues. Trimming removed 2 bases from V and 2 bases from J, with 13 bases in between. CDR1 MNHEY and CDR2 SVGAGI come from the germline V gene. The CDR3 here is CASSYRQADTYEQYF. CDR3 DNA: TGTGCCAGCAGTTACAGGCAGGCCGACACCTACGAGCAGTACTTC.

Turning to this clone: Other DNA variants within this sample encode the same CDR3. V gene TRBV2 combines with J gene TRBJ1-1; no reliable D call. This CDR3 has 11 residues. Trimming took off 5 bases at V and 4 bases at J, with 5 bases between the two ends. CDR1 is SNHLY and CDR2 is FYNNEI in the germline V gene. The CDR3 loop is CASSPGTEAFF. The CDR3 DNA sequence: TGTGCCAGCAGTCCGGGCACTGAAGCTTTCTTT. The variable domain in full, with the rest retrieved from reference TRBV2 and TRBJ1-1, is EPEVTQTPSHQVTQMGQEVILRCVPISNHLYFYWYRQILGQKVEFLVSFYNNEISEKSEIFDDQFSVERPDGSNFTLKIRSTKLEDSAMYFCASSPGTEAFFGQGTRLTVV.